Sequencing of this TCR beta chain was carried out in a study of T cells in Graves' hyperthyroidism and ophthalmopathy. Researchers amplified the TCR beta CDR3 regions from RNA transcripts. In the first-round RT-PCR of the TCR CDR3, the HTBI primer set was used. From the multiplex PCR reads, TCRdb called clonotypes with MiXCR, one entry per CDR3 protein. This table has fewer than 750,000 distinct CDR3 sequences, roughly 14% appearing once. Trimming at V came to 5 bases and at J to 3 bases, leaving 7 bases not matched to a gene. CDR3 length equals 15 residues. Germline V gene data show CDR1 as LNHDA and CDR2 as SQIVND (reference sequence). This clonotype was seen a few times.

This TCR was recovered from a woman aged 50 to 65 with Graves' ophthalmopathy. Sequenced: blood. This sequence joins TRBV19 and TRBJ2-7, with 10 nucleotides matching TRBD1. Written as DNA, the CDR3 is TGTGCCAGTAGTCCGGGACAGGGGACCCTCTACGAGCAGTACTTC. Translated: CASSPGQGTLYEQYF.